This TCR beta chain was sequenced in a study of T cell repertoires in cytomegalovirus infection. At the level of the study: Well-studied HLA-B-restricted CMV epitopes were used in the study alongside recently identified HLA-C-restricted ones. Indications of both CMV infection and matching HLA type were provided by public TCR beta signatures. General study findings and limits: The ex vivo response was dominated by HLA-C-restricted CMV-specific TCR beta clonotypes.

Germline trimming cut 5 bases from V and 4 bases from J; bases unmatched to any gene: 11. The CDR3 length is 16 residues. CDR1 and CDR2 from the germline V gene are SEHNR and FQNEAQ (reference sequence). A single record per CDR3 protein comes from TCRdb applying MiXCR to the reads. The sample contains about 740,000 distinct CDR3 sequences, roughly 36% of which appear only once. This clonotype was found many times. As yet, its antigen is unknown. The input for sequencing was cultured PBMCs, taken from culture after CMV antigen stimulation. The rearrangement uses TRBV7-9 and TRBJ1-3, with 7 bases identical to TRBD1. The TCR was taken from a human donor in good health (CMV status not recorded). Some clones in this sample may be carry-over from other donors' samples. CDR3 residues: CASSLGTEWLGNTIYF. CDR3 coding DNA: TGTGCCAGCAGCCTAGGGACAGAGTGGCTCGGAAACACCATATATTTT.